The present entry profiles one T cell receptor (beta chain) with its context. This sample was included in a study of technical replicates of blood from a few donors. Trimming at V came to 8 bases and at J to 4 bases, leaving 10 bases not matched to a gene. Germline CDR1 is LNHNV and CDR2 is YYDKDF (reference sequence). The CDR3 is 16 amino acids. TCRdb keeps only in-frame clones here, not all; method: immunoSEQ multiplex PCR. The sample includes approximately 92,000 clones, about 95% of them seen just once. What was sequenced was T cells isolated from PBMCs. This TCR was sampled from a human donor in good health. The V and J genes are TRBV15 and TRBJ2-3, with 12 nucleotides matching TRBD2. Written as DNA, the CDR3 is TGTGCCACCTCCCCCAGGACTAGCGGGATCGCAGATACGCAGTATTTT. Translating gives CATSPRTSGIADTQYF.